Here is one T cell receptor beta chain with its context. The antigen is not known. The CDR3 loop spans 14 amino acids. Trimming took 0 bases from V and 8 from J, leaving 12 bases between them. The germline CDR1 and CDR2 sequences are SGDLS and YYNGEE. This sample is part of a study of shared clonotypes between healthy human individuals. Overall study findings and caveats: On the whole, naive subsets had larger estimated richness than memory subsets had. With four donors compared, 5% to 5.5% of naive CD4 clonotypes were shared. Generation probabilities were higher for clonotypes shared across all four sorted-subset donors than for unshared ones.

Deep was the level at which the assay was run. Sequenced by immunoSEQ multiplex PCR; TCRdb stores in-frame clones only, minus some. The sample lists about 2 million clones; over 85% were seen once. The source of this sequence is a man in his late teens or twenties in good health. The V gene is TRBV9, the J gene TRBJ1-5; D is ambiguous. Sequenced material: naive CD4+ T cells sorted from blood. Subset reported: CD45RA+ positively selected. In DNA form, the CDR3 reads TGTGCCAGCAGCGTAGCTGATGGAGAAAAGCCCCAGCATTTT. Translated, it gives CASSVADGEKPQHF. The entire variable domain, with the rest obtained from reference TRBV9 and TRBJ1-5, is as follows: DSGVTQTPKHLITATGQRVTLRCSPRSGDLSVYWYQQSLDQGLQFLIQYYNGEERAKGNILERFSAQQFPDLHSELNLSSLELGDSALYFCASSVADGEKPQHFGDGTRLSIL.